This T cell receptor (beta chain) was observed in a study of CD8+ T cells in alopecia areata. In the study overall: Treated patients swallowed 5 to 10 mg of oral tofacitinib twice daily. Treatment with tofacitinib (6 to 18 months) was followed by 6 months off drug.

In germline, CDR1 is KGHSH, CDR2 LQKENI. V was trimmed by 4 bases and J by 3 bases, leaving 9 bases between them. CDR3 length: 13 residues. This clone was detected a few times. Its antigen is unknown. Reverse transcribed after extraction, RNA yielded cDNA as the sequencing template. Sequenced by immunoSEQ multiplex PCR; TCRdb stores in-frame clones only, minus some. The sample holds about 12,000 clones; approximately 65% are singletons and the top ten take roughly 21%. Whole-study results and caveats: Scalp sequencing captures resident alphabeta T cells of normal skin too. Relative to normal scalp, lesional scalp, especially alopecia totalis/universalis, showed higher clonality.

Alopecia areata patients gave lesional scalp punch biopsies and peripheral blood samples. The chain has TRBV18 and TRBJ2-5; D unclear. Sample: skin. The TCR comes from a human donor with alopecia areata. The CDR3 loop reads CASSRTQEETQYF. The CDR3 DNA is TGTGCCAGCTCACGAACTCAAGAAGAGACCCAGTACTTC.